The 10 T cell receptor beta chains below were found in one sample sequenced in a study of blood T cells in healthy people across ages. Sample-barcoded 5' priming and a J-beta primer mix drove a second PCR of roughly 7 to 11 cycles. Each CDR3 protein gets one entry after TCRdb re-called the 5' RACE reads with MiXCR. The sample consists of 550,000 to 650,000 distinct CDR3 sequences, 27% of them appearing once. The data also belong to a second study, concerning T cells of mothers and their children.

Sequencing input: blood. These receptors were obtained from a boy aged 2-15 years in good health.

The CDR3 here is CASSLVGSTETQYF. The CDR3 nucleotides read TGCGCCAGCAGCTTGGTGGGCAGTACGGAGACCCAGTACTTC. The chain recombines TRBV5-1 with TRBJ2-5; D gene uncertain. Deletions cut 0 bases from V and 5 bases from J, with 11 bases between. This CDR3 is 14 amino acids long. Germline CDR1 and CDR2: SGHRS and YFSETQ.

This chain uses TRBV20-1 with TRBJ2-4; 7 nucleotides match TRBD2. After removal of 3 bases from V and 4 bases from J, the junction contained 3 bases not matched to a gene. The CDR3 runs to 13 residues. Looked up from germline, CDR1 is DFQATT and CDR2 is SNEGSKA (reference sequence). CDR3 in amino acids: CSARDSGKNIQYF. CDR3 coding DNA: TGCAGTGCTAGGGATAGCGGGAAAAACATTCAGTACTTC.

Only a few counts were recorded for this clonotype. V gene TRBV20-1 combines with J gene TRBJ1-2; D remains unclear. There are 15 residues in the CDR3. From germline, CDR1 is DFQATT and CDR2 SNEGSKA (reference sequence). Trimming removed 2 bases at V and 4 bases at J, with 17 bases between. The CDR3 sequence is CSARPLLVGVYGYTF. The DNA of the CDR3 is TGCAGTGCTAGACCTCTCCTTGTGGGCGTCTATGGCTACACCTTC.

This clonotype has only a few counts. The DNA for the CDR3 is TGTGCCAGCAGTTACTCGAATCGGGGGGACAGGGTGACCGGGGAGCTGTTTTTT. Encoded protein: CASSYSNRGDRVTGELFF. This rearrangement joins TRBV6-5 to TRBJ2-2, with 9 bases that match TRBD1. With 0 bases clipped from V and 5 bases from J, the junction kept 10 bases outside the gene matches. Germline V lookup: CDR1 MNHEY, CDR2 SVGAGI. This CDR3 spans 18 amino acids.

This clonotype turned up a few times. The V call is TRBV7-9, the J call TRBJ2-5; 8 bases align to TRBD1. J lost 1 base, V lost 1 base, and 2 bases had no gene match. Germline V gene data show CDR1 as SEHNR and CDR2 as FQNEAQ (reference sequence). CDR3 size: 15 residues. CDR3 amino acids: CASSLVGQAQETQYF. The CDR3, as DNA: TGTGCCAGCAGCTTAGTGGGACAGGCCCAAGAGACCCAGTACTTC. Filled out from reference TRBV7-9 and TRBJ2-5, the complete variable domain reads DTGVSQNPRHKITKRGQNVTFRCDPISEHNRLYWYRQTLGQGPEFLTYFQNEAQLEKSRLLSDRFSAERPKGSFSTLEIQRTEQGDSAMYLCASSLVGQAQETQYFGPGTRLLVL.

This chain joins TRBV6-4 and TRBJ1-1; D gene unclear. V was clipped by 5 bases and J by 3 bases, with 10 bases between them. The CDR3 is 13 residues long. Germline V gene lookup returns CDR1 MRHNA and CDR2 SNTAGT. The CDR3: CASSLTADTEAFF. DNA for the CDR3: TGTGCCAGCAGTCTTACGGCCGACACTGAAGCTTTCTTT.

V gene TRBV15 combines with J gene TRBJ2-3; D remains unclear. The CDR3 loop spans 16 amino acids. Per the germline V gene, CDR1 is LNHNV and CDR2 is YYDKDF (reference sequence). V was trimmed by 0 bases and J by 0 bases, leaving 10 bases between them. The DNA of the CDR3 is TGTGCCACCAGCAGAGATCTATTCCCTAGCACAGATACGCAGTATTTT. This gives the protein CATSRDLFPSTDTQYF.

This clonotype was picked up a small number of times. The chain has TRBV7-2 and TRBJ1-2, with D possibly being TRBD1 (5 bases). V gave up 5 bases and J gave up 6 bases, with 13 bases separating them. The germline V gene has CDR1 SGHTA and CDR2 FQGNSA. The CDR3 contains 13 residues. The CDR3 nucleotides are TGTGCCAGCAGCCCTGAGGGACGGAATGGCTACACCTTC. Translation: CASSPEGRNGYTF.

This clonotype was recorded a few times. The junction does not match germline at one end; this may be a read error. V usage is TRBV9 and J usage is TRBJ2-5, with TRBD2 matching 7 bases. CDR1 and CDR2 from the germline V gene are SGDLS and YYNGEE. This CDR3 comprises 11 residues. CDR3 sequence reads: CPSGGQETQYF. CDR3 nucleotides: TGCCCCTCCGGGGGGCAAGAGACCCAGTACTTC.

The V gene is TRBV24-1, the J gene TRBJ1-2; 9 bases line up with TRBD1. V lost 4 bases to trimming and J lost 7 bases; unmatched junction nucleotides: 6. This CDR3 comprises 14 residues. Germline CDR1 reads KGHDR; CDR2 reads SFDVKD. The CDR3 region has the DNA TGTGCCACCAGTGAACAGGGGGCATTTGGTGGCTACACCTTC. The encoded protein is CATSEQGAFGGYTF.